This T cell receptor beta chain is from a study of T cells expressing NK-cell markers. Germline CDR1 and CDR2: SGHDT and YYEEEE. This CDR3 comprises 12 residues. TCR beta cDNA was generated via 5'RACE template switching incorporating UMIs. TCRdb reprocessed the 5' RACE reads, keeping one entry per CDR3 protein, no DNA. The sample totals about 460,000 distinct CDR3 sequences. Sequencing was performed on blood T cells: a sorted CD56 or NKG2C T cell subset, CD4+ or CD8+ T cells, or bulk PBMC T cells (not recorded which). The genes are TRBV5-6 and TRBJ2-1. This receptor was identified in a woman aged 45 to 65 in good health. CDR3 in amino acids: CASSLDSFLQFF.